Presented here are 28 T cell receptor beta chains from one specimen sequenced in a study of PD-1 blockade in classical Hodgkin lymphoma. Sequencing used immunoSEQ multiplex PCR; TCRdb keeps in-frame clones, though not all of them. The sample holds approximately 70,000 clones, 85% to 95% seen once. As to time point: newly diagnosed, previously untreated cHL patient sample. The sequenced sample was peripheral blood mononuclear cells (PBMCs). The source of these receptors is a human donor with classical Hodgkin lymphoma.

This chain connects TRBV19 to TRBJ1-1; 8 bases are a match to TRBD1. CDR3 length equals 12 residues. The germline V gene has CDR1 LNHDA and CDR2 SQIVND (reference sequence). V gave up 8 bases and J gave up 1 base; unmatched junction bases: 0. CDR3 in amino acids: CASDRGNTEAFF. CDR3 nucleotides: TGTGCCAGTGACAGGGGGAACACTGAAGCTTTCTTT.

V usage is TRBV21-1 and J usage is TRBJ1-2; TRBD1, as called in the table, went unchecked against the DNA. TRBV21-1 is a known pseudogene. The CDR3 is 13 residues long. In DNA, the CDR3 is TGTGCCAGGTGGTCCGGGACAGACTATGGCTACACCTTC. Protein sequence: CARWSGTDYGYTF.

This clone was seen a single time. This chain connects TRBV6-5 to TRBJ1-6; D possibly corresponds to TRBD1 (5 bases). The germline gives CDR1 MNHEY, CDR2 SVGAGI. CDR3 length: 14 residues. The V end was cut by 8 bases, the J end by 7 bases, with 15 bases between. CDR3 bases: TGTGCCAGCGGTAGACAGTATCCCAATTCACCCCTCCACTTT. This gives the protein CASGRQYPNSPLHF.

This chain connects TRBV6-4 to TRBJ1-1, with unresolved D. Trimming removed 4 bases from V and 0 bases from J, with 6 bases in between. The CDR3 runs to 13 residues. Germline V gene lookup returns CDR1 MRHNA and CDR2 SNTAGT. As DNA, the CDR3 is TGTGCCAGCAGTGTTCCGGTGAACACTGAAGCTTTCTTT. It yields the protein CASSVPVNTEAFF.

The J gene is TRBJ2-7, the V gene TRBV29-1; no clear D. The length of the CDR3 is 13 residues. Germline CDR1 and CDR2: SQVTM and ANQGSEA. Trimming pared 2 bases from V and 6 bases from J, leaving 14 bases between. As DNA, the CDR3 is TGCAGCGTTGAATTAGGGAAGCTAAGCGAGCAGTACTTC. It codes for CSVELGKLSEQYF.

The genes are TRBV7-8 and TRBJ2-7; D uncertain. The CDR3 totals 13 residues. The V gene's germline CDR1 is SGHVS and CDR2 FQNEAQ. The germline V and J ends were trimmed by 5 bases and 3 bases, with 11 bases remaining between them. CDR3 amino acids: CASSPRLLYEQYF. CDR3 DNA: TGTGCCAGCAGCCCAAGACTCCTCTACGAGCAGTACTTC. The entire variable domain, with the rest obtained from reference TRBV7-8 and TRBJ2-7, is as follows: GAGVSQSPRYKVAKRGQDVALRCDPISGHVSLFWYQQALGQGPEFLTYFQNEAQLDKSGLPSDRFFAERPEGSVSTLKIQRTQQEDSAVYLCASSPRLLYEQYFGPGTRLTVT.

The CDR3 protein is CASSLDRWGNEQFF. CDR3 nucleotide sequence: TGTGCCAGCAGCTTAGATAGGTGGGGGAATGAGCAGTTCTTC. The V call is TRBV11-2, the J call TRBJ2-1, with D perhaps assigned TRBD1 or TRBD2 (5 bases each). CDR1 and CDR2 from the germline V gene are SGHAT and FQNNGV. The CDR3 length is 14 residues. Trimming shortened V by 0 bases and J by 7 bases, and 10 bases separated the two germline ends.

The CDR3, as DNA: TGCGCCAGCAGCCAAAGGGTCTCCTACGAGCAGTACTTC. This codes for CASSQRVSYEQYF. V and J are TRBV4-3 and TRBJ2-7, with D unclear. V was clipped by 2 bases and J by 0 bases, with 5 bases between them. CDR1 and CDR2 (germline): LGHNA, YSLEER. This CDR3 region has 13 residues.

Remarks on this clone: The junction departs from germline at one end; a sequencing error may be responsible. The chain is built from TRBV28 and TRBJ1-4; D not resolved. Germline CDR1 is MDHEN and CDR2 is SYDVKM. The CDR3 extends over 16 amino acids. CDR3: CATSLLIDPGNEKLFF. The CDR3 DNA follows: TGTGCCACCAGTTTGCTTATTGACCCGGGTAATGAAAAACTGTTTTTT. Drawing the rest from reference TRBV28 and TRBJ1-4, the complete variable domain is DVKVTQSSRYLVKRTGEKVFLECVQDMDHENMFWYRQDPGLGLRLIYFSYDVKMKEKGDIPEGYSVSREKKERFSLILESASTNQTSMYLCATSLLIDPGNEKLFFGSGTQLSVL.

The chain couples TRBV7-9 to TRBJ2-7; tentative D call: TRBD1 (5 bases). The CDR3 runs to 17 residues. V was pared by 3 bases and J by 0 bases, with 18 bases between. Germline V gene data show CDR1 as SEHNR and CDR2 as FQNEAQ (reference sequence). CDR3 protein: CASSFRGTPPFSYEQYF. In DNA form, the CDR3 reads TGTGCCAGCAGCTTTAGGGGAACGCCCCCTTTCTCCTACGAGCAGTACTTC.

The rearrangement uses TRBV10-3 and TRBJ1-1, with D hard to call. Germline loops: CDR1 ENHRY, CDR2 SYGVKD. V shed 5 bases and J shed 1 base, with 14 bases lying between them. CDR3 size: 15 residues. Here the CDR3 DNA reads TGTGCCATCAGTAAATTCGGGAGCGGGAACACTGAAGCTTTCTTT. It encodes CAISKFGSGNTEAFF.

This rearrangement joins TRBV13 to TRBJ2-3; 9 bases are shared with TRBD2. The J segment lost 4 bases and the V segment lost 2 bases, leaving 4 bases of the junction unmatched. This CDR3 contains 15 residues. Germline values: CDR1 PRHDT, CDR2 FYEKMQ (reference sequence). CDR3: CASSLRPSGADTQYF. The CDR3, as DNA: TGTGCCAGCAGCTTACGGCCTAGCGGGGCAGATACGCAGTATTTT.

The chain employs TRBV19 and TRBJ2-2; 12 bases match TRBD2. J gave up 6 bases and V 5 bases, and 4 bases lay outside the gene matches. CDR1 is LNHDA and CDR2 is SQIVND in the germline V gene (reference sequence). The CDR3 is 15 residues long. The CDR3 loop is CASSQRLAGAGELFF. DNA of the CDR3: TGTGCCAGTAGTCAGAGACTAGCGGGAGCCGGGGAGCTGTTTTTT.

The chain employs TRBV28 and TRBJ1-1, with 7 bases that match TRBD1. CDR1 and CDR2 (germline): MDHEN, SYDVKM. The CDR3 is 14 amino acids. Germline trimming cut 5 bases from V and 5 bases from J; bases unmatched to any gene: 8. The CDR3 nucleotides read TGTGCCAGCAGTCTCCAGGGGGGTCGGACTGAAGCTTTCTTT. Protein product: CASSLQGGRTEAFF.

The chain is built from TRBV18 and TRBJ2-1, with 13 bases that match TRBD2. The CDR3 has 16 residues. Germline CDR1 KGHSH, CDR2 LQKENI. V shed 5 bases and J 8 bases; nucleotides not matched to a gene: 9. The CDR3 DNA is TGTGCCAGCTCATCGACTAGCGGGGGGCTCACGGATGAGCAGTTCTTC. This sequence encodes CASSSTSGGLTDEQFF.

The chain carries TRBV2 and TRBJ1-5; the D is unclear. The CDR3 totals 13 residues. Deletions cut 6 bases from V and 10 bases from J, with 16 bases between. Germline values: CDR1 SNHLY, CDR2 FYNNEI. This CDR3 reads CASRIQPGFPQHF. CDR3 DNA: TGTGCCAGCAGGATTCAACCTGGCTTTCCCCAGCATTTT.

V usage is TRBV9 and J usage is TRBJ1-3; D not resolved. Germline CDR1 reads SGDLS; CDR2 reads YYNGEE. The CDR3 length is 12 residues. V was shortened by 2 bases and J by 4 bases, with 4 bases between the two germline ends. The CDR3 region has the DNA TGTGCCAGCAGCGTCCCCGGAAACACCATATATTTT. It is translated as CASSVPGNTIYF.

The gene calls are TRBV11-1 and TRBJ2-5, with a weak D call TRBD2 (6 bases). This CDR3 has 14 residues. Trimming took 1 base from V and 5 from J, leaving 11 bases between them. Germline assignment: CDR1 SGHAT and CDR2 FQDESV (reference sequence). The chain's CDR3 is CASSLEISGETQYF. The CDR3 region has the DNA TGTGCCAGCAGCTTAGAAATAAGCGGGGAGACCCAGTACTTC.

The genes are TRBV4-2 and TRBJ2-3, with D hard to call. Germline V gene lookup returns CDR1 LGHNA and CDR2 YNFKEQ. The CDR3 extends over 16 amino acids. V lost 4 bases and J lost 2, with 16 bases in between. The CDR3 DNA is TGTGCCAGCAGCCCCGGTACCAGCTTATACACAGATACGCAGTATTTT. It specifies CASSPGTSLYTDTQYF.

V usage is TRBV7-9 and J usage is TRBJ2-2; D unclear. V shed 5 bases and J shed 4 bases, with 11 bases lying between them. The CDR3 covers 14 residues. The germline CDR1 and CDR2 sequences are SEHNR and FQNEAQ (reference sequence). DNA of the CDR3: TGTGCCAGCAGCCCGCGTTTGGTCACCGGGGAGCTGTTTTTT. Protein sequence: CASSPRLVTGELFF.

The J gene is TRBJ1-2, the V gene TRBV5-1; no reliable D call. Germline values: CDR1 SGHRS, CDR2 YFSETQ. Trimming pared 1 base from V and 4 bases from J, leaving 11 bases between. The CDR3 runs to 14 residues. For the CDR3, the DNA is TGCGCCAGCAGCTTGATAACTGGGAGCTATGGCTACACCTTC. It translates to CASSLITGSYGYTF.

This clone appeared once. The gene calls are TRBV7-2 and TRBJ2-1; 9 bases map to TRBD2. V gave up 5 bases and J gave up 9 bases; unmatched junction bases: 11. CDR3 length equals 15 residues. CDR1 is SGHTA and CDR2 is FQGNSA in the germline V gene. The CDR3 here is CASSLTTRSGGEQFF. CDR3 in DNA: TGTGCCAGCAGCCTCACCACCCGTAGCGGGGGTGAGCAGTTCTTC.

The chain combines TRBV27 with TRBJ1-2; 7 nucleotides match TRBD1. V lost 7 bases to trimming and J lost 6 bases; unmatched junction nucleotides: 11. The CDR3 covers 14 residues. Germline-derived CDR1 and CDR2 are MNHEY and SMNVEV (reference sequence). CDR3 in amino acids: CASKFDREGHGYTF. CDR3 coding DNA: TGTGCCAGCAAGTTTGACAGGGAGGGGCATGGCTACACCTTC.

The chain links TRBV4-3 to TRBJ2-1, with a weak D call TRBD1 (6 bases). The CDR3 has 17 residues. V lost 0 bases and J 5 bases, leaving 17 bases between the germline ends. Germline loops: CDR1 LGHNA, CDR2 YSLEER. The CDR3 coding sequence is TGCGCCAGCAGCCAAGATAGGGGGTCGCCGACTCACAATGAGCAGTTCTTC. Encoded protein: CASSQDRGSPTHNEQFF.

V and J are TRBV5-6 and TRBJ2-5; 7 nucleotides agree with TRBD1. Trimming cost V 4 bases and J 2 bases; bases outside gene matches: 14. CDR1 is SGHDT, CDR2 YYEEEE, per germline. The CDR3 spans 17 residues. CDR3 sequence (DNA): TGTGCCAGCAGCATGTACCCCGGGACAGACAGACAAGAGACCCAGTACTTC. Protein sequence: CASSMYPGTDRQETQYF. Looking up the rest from reference TRBV5-6 and TRBJ2-5 gives the full variable domain: DAGVTQSPTHLIKTRGQQVTLRCSPKSGHDTVSWYQQALGQGPQFIFQYYEEEERQRGNFPDRFSGHQFPNYSSELNVNALLLGDSALYLCASSMYPGTDRQETQYFGPGTRLLVL.

This sequence joins TRBV5-4 and TRBJ2-3; no clear D gene. Trimming took 4 bases from V and 2 from J, leaving 17 bases between them. There are 16 residues in the CDR3. Germline V gene lookup returns CDR1 SGHNT and CDR2 YYREEE (reference sequence). The CDR3 sequence: CASSHASAPNTDTQYF. CDR3 in DNA: TGTGCCAGCAGCCACGCGTCAGCTCCAAACACAGATACGCAGTATTTT.

As regards this clone: This sample includes further DNA sequences coding for the same CDR3. The chain links TRBV5-1 to TRBJ2-5; 12 bases are shared with TRBD2. This CDR3 is built from 16 residues. Looked up from germline, CDR1 is SGHRS and CDR2 is YFSETQ. The V gene end was trimmed by 4 bases and the J gene end by 4 bases; junction bases not matched to a gene: 8. The CDR3 loop is CASSPLASGGAETQYF. DNA of the CDR3: TGCGCCAGCAGCCCCCTCGCTAGCGGGGGGGCAGAGACCCAGTACTTC.

The V gene is TRBV2, the J gene TRBJ1-1, with 7 bases matching TRBD1. There are 12 residues in the CDR3. Germline CDR1 reads SNHLY; CDR2 reads FYNNEI. V was clipped by 8 bases and J by 7 bases; unmatched bases: 7. CDR3 sequence: CASERQGFEAFF. The CDR3 coding sequence is TGTGCCAGCGAAAGACAGGGTTTTGAAGCTTTCTTT.